This is a list of T cell receptor beta chains from one sample in a study of blood T cell repertoires in COVID-19. Generated by immunoSEQ multiplex PCR, the TCRdb table keeps only in-frame clones and is missing some. The sample lists roughly 400,000 clones; roughly nine tenths were seen once. Sequenced sample: PBMCs or T cells enriched from blood (not recorded which). These receptors originate from a woman aged 40 to 55 who had been exposed to COVID-19. CDR3s include the opening cysteine and the closing phenylalanine or tryptophan. The D gene is left open where the match is weak. The size field is filled for only some rows; it gives once, few, many or a size class.

d_call j_call clone_size v_call cdr3_aa cdr3_nt
NA TRBJ1-2 NA TRBV9 CASSGLVYGYTF TGTGCCAGCAGCGGGCTCGTCTATGGCTACACCTTC
TRBD1 TRBJ2-7 NA TRBV30 CAWTGTGASEQYF TGTGCCTGGACCGGGACAGGGGCCTCCGAGCAGTACTTC
NA TRBJ1-1 NA TRBV30 CAWSVGGDTEAFF TGTGCCTGGAGTGTAGGGGGTGACACTGAAGCTTTCTTT
NA TRBJ1-1 NA TRBV5-1 CASSFDGIMNTEAFF TGCGCCAGCAGCTTTGACGGGATTATGAACACTGAAGCTTTCTTT
NA TRBJ1-3 NA TRBV5-1 CASSSTSGNTIYF TGCGCCAGCAGTAGTACCTCTGGAAACACCATATATTTT
TRBD1 TRBJ2-7 many TRBV7-9 CASSFSPGTGGYEQYF TGTGCCAGCAGTTTCTCTCCCGGGACAGGGGGCTACGAGCAGTACTTC
NA TRBJ1-5 NA TRBV6-2/TRBV6-3 CASSYRGFQPQHF TGTGCCAGCAGTTACAGGGGTTTTCAGCCCCAGCATTTT
TRBD2 TRBJ2-1 NA TRBV3-1/TRBV3-2 CASSLSPGLAGIEQFF TGTGCCAGCAGCCTCTCACCGGGACTAGCGGGGATAGAGCAGTTCTTC
TRBD2 TRBJ2-1 NA TRBV7-2 CASSTKMRGKIIRSEQFF TGTGCCAGCAGCACGAAGATGCGGGGGAAGATCATAAGAAGTGAGCAGTTCTTC
TRBD1 TRBJ2-7 NA TRBV5-1 CASSRTGTGAYEQYF TGCGCCAGCAGCCGGACCGGGACAGGGGCCTACGAGCAGTACTTC
TRBD2 TRBJ2-7 NA TRBV30 CAWGGTSGAYEQYF TGTGCCTGGGGGGGGACTAGCGGGGCCTACGAGCAGTACTTC
NA TRBJ1-1 NA TRBV18 CASSPGAGDGNTEAFF TGTGCCAGCTCACCTGGGGCAGGGGATGGGAACACTGAAGCTTTCTTT
NA TRBJ1-1 NA TRBV7-6 CASSPQSGGDTEAFF TGTGCCAGCAGCCCCCAATCGGGGGGTGACACTGAAGCTTTCTTT
NA TRBJ2-5 few TRBV6-2/TRBV6-3 CASSYYGGTQYF TGTGCCAGCAGTTACTACGGGGGGACCCAGTACTTC
NA TRBJ1-1 NA TRBV27 CASSLRGFGEAFF TGTGCCAGCAGTTTACGGGGTTTCGGTGAAGCTTTCTTT
NA TRBJ2-7 NA TRBV28 CASTRPGSSYEQYF TGTGCCAGCACCCGACCGGGAAGCTCCTACGAGCAGTACTTC
TRBD1 TRBJ2-3 NA TRBV5-1 CASYTGGLTDTQYF TGCGCCAGCTATACAGGGGGATTAACAGATACGCAGTATTTT
NA TRBJ2-1 NA TRBV11-3 CASSLNPSGLAPLNEQFF TGTGCCAGCAGCTTAAACCCATCAGGACTTGCTCCCCTCAATGAGCAGTTCTTC
TRBD1 TRBJ1-2 NA TRBV11-3 CASSLRTGGWYGYTF TGTGCCAGCAGCCTTAGGACAGGGGGCTGGTATGGCTACACCTTC
NA TRBJ1-3 NA TRBV5-4 CASSLMGGDTIYF TGTGCCAGCAGCTTGATGGGAGGGGACACCATATATTTT
TRBD1 TRBJ1-5 NA TRBV6-5 CASGQGRNQPQHF TGTGCCAGTGGACAGGGTCGCAACCAGCCCCAGCATTTT
TRBD1 TRBJ1-6 NA TRBV11-2 CASSLAAGGNSPLHF TGTGCCAGCAGCTTAGCCGCAGGGGGGAATTCACCCCTCCACTTT
NA TRBJ1-1 NA TRBV6-4 CASSSQGGTEAFF TGTGCCAGCAGTAGTCAGGGTGGCACTGAAGCTTTCTTT
NA TRBJ2-5 NA TRBV12-3/TRBV12-4 CASSLAEQETQYF TGTGCCAGCAGTTTAGCCGAGCAAGAGACCCAGTACTTC
NA TRBJ2-5 NA TRBV18 CASSPGVWETQYF TGTGCCAGCTCACCCGGGGTTTGGGAGACCCAGTACTTC
NA TRBJ1-6 NA TRBV27 CASSYYSGGNSPLHF TGTGCCAGCAGTTACTACAGCGGGGGTAATTCACCCCTCCACTTT
TRBD2 TRBJ2-3 once TRBV7-2 CASSLTSGRAVDTQYF TGTGCCAGCAGCTTAACTAGCGGGAGGGCCGTAGATACGCAGTATTTT
NA TRBJ1-2 NA TRBV9 CASSVATRGGYGYTF TGTGCCAGCAGCGTAGCTACAAGGGGAGGGTATGGCTACACCTTC
TRBD1 TRBJ2-6 NA TRBV13 CASSLYRRDRGKGGANVLTF TGTGCCAGCAGCTTATATCGCCGGGACAGGGGGAAGGGTGGGGCCAACGTCCTGACTTTC
NA TRBJ2-7 NA TRBV6-2/TRBV6-3 CASSRGSSLSYEQYF TGTGCCAGCAGCCGAGGGAGTTCCCTCTCCTACGAGCAGTACTTC
TRBD1 TRBJ1-1 NA TRBV7-2 CASSLGQGTNTEAFF TGTGCCAGCAGCCTCGGACAGGGAACGAACACTGAAGCTTTCTTT
TRBD1 TRBJ1-2 NA TRBV27 CASSFGAGGGYTF TGTGCCAGCAGTTTCGGGGCAGGGGGTGGCTACACCTTC
TRBD1 TRBJ2-1 NA TRBV7-2 CASSLGQSWNEQFF TGTGCCAGCAGCTTGGGACAGTCTTGGAATGAGCAGTTCTTC
NA TRBJ1-5 NA TRBV15 CATSPDSLNQPQHF TGTGCCACCTCACCCGACAGCTTGAATCAGCCCCAGCATTTT
TRBD1 TRBJ1-1 once TRBV19 CASHSRQGPRLREAFF TGTGCCAGTCACTCCCGACAGGGGCCGAGGCTGAGAGAAGCTTTCTTT
NA TRBJ2-5 NA TRBV5-1 CASSLIGRGIRETQYF TGCGCCAGCAGCTTGATCGGGCGAGGGATACGGGAGACCCAGTACTTC